Following are 27 T cell receptor beta chains from one sample sequenced in a study of Tregs in tolerant kidney transplant recipients. Some clones are missing from TCRdb's copy, which holds only in-frame ones; the method was immunoSEQ multiplex PCR. The sample lists tens of thousands of clones, 80% to 85% seen once, with roughly 4.5% in the top ten. Sequencing input: CD4+ T cells from blood. Receptor source: a human donor in good health.

The DNA of the CDR3 is TGTGCCAGCAGTATCTTCTTTCAGGGTAGCTACGAGCAGTACTTC. It codes for CASSIFFQGSYEQYF. V is TRBV6-5 and J is TRBJ2-7, with D perhaps TRBD1 (5 bases). The CDR3 is made up of 15 amino acids. Trimming pared 5 bases from V and 3 bases from J, leaving 17 bases between. The germline V gene has CDR1 MNHEY and CDR2 SVGAGI.

The chain is built from TRBV19 and TRBJ2-5; 9 bases are shared with TRBD2. The CDR3 totals 15 residues. Germline-derived CDR1 and CDR2 are LNHDA and SQIVND (reference sequence). V lost 4 bases, J lost 2 bases, and 5 bases stayed unmatched. DNA of the CDR3: TGTGCCAGTAGTACAAGCGGGGGGACGCAAGAGACCCAGTACTTC. Translation gives CASSTSGGTQETQYF.

This chain joins TRBV19 and TRBJ1-5; D perhaps matches TRBD1 (5 bases). The CDR3 is 15 residues long. V shed 3 bases and J shed 4 bases, with 13 bases lying between them. The V gene's germline CDR1 is LNHDA and CDR2 SQIVND (reference sequence). The DNA for the CDR3 is TGTGCCAGTAGTATTTTACAGGATGGGAATCAGCCCCAGCATTTT. Encoded protein: CASSILQDGNQPQHF.

The chain employs TRBV11-2 and TRBJ2-6; D remains ambiguous. This CDR3 comprises 16 residues. The germline CDR1 and CDR2 sequences are SGHAT and FQNNGV. The V and J ends lost 1 base and 3 bases respectively, with 10 bases between them. CDR3 coding DNA: TGTGCCAGCAGCTTAGTCTCGGCCTATGGGGCCAACGTCCTGACTTTC. The encoded protein is CASSLVSAYGANVLTF. The entire variable domain, with the rest obtained from reference TRBV11-2 and TRBJ2-6, is as follows: EAGVAQSPRYKIIEKRQSVAFWCNPISGHATLYWYQQILGQGPKLLIQFQNNGVVDDSQLPKDRFSAERLKGVDSTLKIQPAKLEDSAVYLCASSLVSAYGANVLTFGAGSRLTVL.

The chain carries TRBV29-1 and TRBJ1-2, with D maybe TRBD1 (6 bases). The CDR3 totals 14 residues. V was shortened by 4 bases and J by 4 bases, with 16 bases between the two germline ends. Germline V lookup: CDR1 SQVTM, CDR2 ANQGSEA. CDR3 in amino acids: CSVVYRETLYGYTF. Written as DNA, the CDR3 is TGCAGCGTTGTATACAGGGAGACCCTCTATGGCTACACCTTC.

The J gene is TRBJ2-2, the V gene TRBV18, with TRBD2 matching 8 bases. CDR1 and CDR2 from the germline V gene are KGHSH and LQKENI. The V segment lost 5 bases and the J segment 5 bases; nucleotides outside the gene matches: 10. The CDR3 sequence is 16 residues long. The CDR3 sequence is CASSEQAGVGTGELFF. In DNA, the CDR3 is TGTGCCAGCTCAGAACAAGCGGGAGTAGGTACCGGGGAGCTGTTTTTT. The full variable domain, in which reference TRBV18 and TRBJ2-2 provide the parts outside the CDR3, is NAGVMQNPRHLVRRRGQEARLRCSPMKGHSHVYWYRQLPEEGLKFMVYLQKENIIDESGMPKERFSAEFPKEGPSILRIQQVVRGDSAAYFCASSEQAGVGTGELFFGEGSRLTVL.

This clone appeared a few times. The V gene is TRBV5-1, the J gene TRBJ2-3; 11 bases are a match to TRBD1. The CDR3 has 15 amino acids. V was clipped by 4 bases and J by 4 bases; unmatched bases: 5. CDR1 SGHRS and CDR2 YFSETQ come from the germline V gene. CDR3 loop: CASSPRTGGSDTQYF. DNA of the CDR3: TGCGCCAGCAGCCCCAGGACAGGGGGCTCAGATACGCAGTATTTT.

The chain is built from TRBV2 and TRBJ1-1, with a possible D match to TRBD1 (6 bases). The CDR3 length is 15 residues. The germline V gene encodes CDR1 SNHLY and CDR2 FYNNEI. The ends were cut back, 8 bases at V and 3 bases at J, with 19 bases in the middle. The chain's CDR3 is CASRFIRGQYTEAFF. CDR3 in DNA: TGTGCCAGCCGCTTCATTCGGGGGCAGTACACTGAAGCTTTCTTT.

V gene TRBV4-2 combines with J gene TRBJ2-3, with D perhaps matching TRBD2 (6 bases). Trimming took off 4 bases at V and 3 bases at J, with 17 bases between the two ends. Per the germline V gene, CDR1 is LGHNA and CDR2 is YNFKEQ. The CDR3 runs to 16 residues. The CDR3 protein is CASSPAEGTLTDTQYF. CDR3 bases: TGTGCCAGCAGCCCGGCGGAGGGGACCCTGACAGATACGCAGTATTTT.

The rearrangement joins TRBV19 to TRBJ1-1, with a tentative D call TRBD1 (5 bases). The CDR3 contains 17 residues. V lost 3 bases, J lost 1 base, and 18 bases lay in between. From germline, CDR1 is LNHDA and CDR2 SQIVND (reference sequence). DNA for the CDR3: TGTGCCAGTAGTATCATGTGGGGCTGGGGTCCGAACACTGAAGCTTTCTTT. This sequence encodes CASSIMWGWGPNTEAFF. Combining the CDR3 with reference TRBV19 and TRBJ1-1 gives the whole variable domain DGGITQSPKYLFRKEGQNVTLSCEQNLNHDAMYWYRQDPGQGLRLIYYSQIVNDFQKGDIAEGYSVSREKKESFPLTVTSAQKNPTAFYLCASSIMWGWGPNTEAFFGQGTRLTVV.

This clone was recorded once. This chain uses TRBV30 with TRBJ1-3; 10 nucleotides agree with TRBD1. Unmatched junction bases numbered 2, after V lost 0 bases and J lost 0 bases. The germline gives CDR1 GTSNPN, CDR2 SVGIG (reference sequence). The CDR3 consists of 16 residues. CDR3: CAWSVGQGSSGNTIYF. The DNA for the CDR3 is TGTGCCTGGAGTGTGGGACAGGGGAGCTCTGGAAACACCATATATTTT. The full variable domain, in which reference TRBV30 and TRBJ1-3 provide the parts outside the CDR3, is SQTIHQWPATLVQPVGSPLSLECTVEGTSNPNLYWYRQAAGRGLQLLFYSVGIGQISSEVPQNLSASRPQDRQFILSSKKLLLSDSGFYLCAWSVGQGSSGNTIYFGEGSWLTVV.

The chain employs TRBV25-1 and TRBJ1-5; a weak D match, TRBD1 (5 bases). Looked up from germline, CDR1 is MGHDK and CDR2 is SYGVNS. This CDR3 spans 16 amino acids. V shed 1 base and J shed 2 bases, with 12 bases lying between them. As DNA, the CDR3 is TGTGCCAGCAGTGAATGGGGGGATTGGGGCAATCAGCCCCAGCATTTT. This gives the protein CASSEWGDWGNQPQHF.

The rearrangement joins TRBV19 to TRBJ1-1, with unresolved D. CDR3 length: 14 amino acids. The V end was cut by 2 bases, the J end by 0 bases, with 7 bases between. Per the germline V gene, CDR1 is LNHDA and CDR2 is SQIVND (reference sequence). The CDR3 reads CASSIRALNTEAFF. The CDR3 DNA follows: TGTGCCAGTAGTATAAGGGCCCTGAACACTGAAGCTTTCTTT.

This chain links TRBV7-2 with TRBJ2-5, with D uncertain. Deletions cut 4 bases from V and 2 bases from J, with 8 bases between. The CDR3 contains 13 residues. The V gene's germline CDR1 is SGHTA and CDR2 FQGNSA. The CDR3 DNA is TGTGCCAGCAGCTCCACAGTTCAAGAGACCCAGTACTTC. This translates into CASSSTVQETQYF.

Comment on this clone: Other DNA sequences within the sample encode an identical CDR3. This rearrangement joins TRBV7-9 to TRBJ1-1; TRBD1 matches at 8 bases. The CDR3 loop spans 13 amino acids. Germline CDR1 and CDR2: SEHNR and FQNEAQ (reference sequence). Germline trimming cut 5 bases from V and 5 bases from J; bases unmatched to any gene: 4. The CDR3 protein is CASSTQGGTEAFF. The DNA of the CDR3 is TGTGCCAGCAGCACACAGGGGGGGACTGAAGCTTTCTTT.

This clone was counted only a few times. The J gene is TRBJ1-4, the V gene TRBV25-1, with D tentatively TRBD1 (5 bases). The germline V gene encodes CDR1 MGHDK and CDR2 SYGVNS. With 1 base removed from V and 0 bases from J, the gap between germline ends came to 12 bases. The CDR3 covers 17 residues. The CDR3 bases are TGTGCCAGCAGTGAATCTATGGGGCTTGCAACTAATGAAAAACTGTTTTTT. Its protein product is CASSESMGLATNEKLFF.

This clone came up once. This chain joins TRBV25-1 and TRBJ2-4, with 10 bases matching TRBD1. Germline V gene lookup returns CDR1 MGHDK and CDR2 SYGVNS. The CDR3 covers 15 residues. After removal of 4 bases from V and 6 bases from J, the junction contained 6 bases not matched to a gene. CDR3 in DNA: TGTGCCAGCAGTGTGTCGGGGACAGGGGCAAACATTCAGTACTTC. This encodes CASSVSGTGANIQYF.

This clone showed up just once. The rearrangement links TRBV5-1 to TRBJ2-3; D unclear. This CDR3 is 15 amino acids long. The V gene lost 0 bases and the J gene lost 4 bases, with 12 bases spanning the gap. Germline CDR1 is SGHRS and CDR2 is YFSETQ. CDR3: CASSLVEYWADTQYF. The DNA of the CDR3 is TGCGCCAGCAGCTTGGTTGAATACTGGGCAGATACGCAGTATTTT. Based on the CDR3 plus reference TRBV5-1 and TRBJ2-3, the full variable domain is KAGVTQTPRYLIKTRGQQVTLSCSPISGHRSVSWYQQTPGQGLQFLFEYFSETQRNKGNFPGRFSGRQFSNSRSEMNVSTLELGDSALYLCASSLVEYWADTQYFGPGTRLTVL.

The chain carries TRBV7-9 and TRBJ2-2; D gene uncertain. The CDR3 has 13 amino acids. The V end lost 6 bases, the J end lost 1 base, and 6 bases lay between the germline ends. CDR1 is SEHNR and CDR2 is FQNEAQ in the germline V gene (reference sequence). The CDR3 nucleotides are TGTGCCAGCAGGTCGCTGAACACCGGGGAGCTGTTTTTT. Protein: CASRSLNTGELFF.

The gene calls are TRBV14 and TRBJ2-3, with a tentative D call TRBD1 (5 bases). There are 17 residues in the CDR3. CDR1 SGHDN and CDR2 FVKESK come from the germline V gene. Trimming stripped 4 bases from V and 6 bases from J, with 23 bases between. The CDR3 DNA is TGTGCCAGCAGCCGTGTAAATGGCGCAGGGAAATTCGATACGCAGTATTTT. Its protein product is CASSRVNGAGKFDTQYF.

V gene TRBV19 combines with J gene TRBJ2-2, with TRBD2 as a possible D gene (5 bases). The germline V gene encodes CDR1 LNHDA and CDR2 SQIVND (reference sequence). The V end lost 3 bases, the J end lost 8 bases, and 25 bases lay between the germline ends. The CDR3 extends over 18 amino acids. The CDR3 nucleotides read TGTGCCAGTAGTATTAAGCTAGCTCGGAGCGACGTCGGTGGGGAGCTGTTTTTT. Its protein product is CASSIKLARSDVGGELFF.

The V call is TRBV18, the J call TRBJ2-7; 13 positions match TRBD2. Trimming took 1 base from V and 3 from J; bases not matched to a gene: 3. CDR1 is KGHSH and CDR2 is LQKENI in the germline V gene. CDR3 length: 16 amino acids. In DNA form, the CDR3 reads TGTGCCAGCTCACCACTTGGGACTAGCGGGAACTACGAGCAGTACTTC. The encoded protein is CASSPLGTSGNYEQYF.

The V call is TRBV7-9, the J call TRBJ2-7; perhaps TRBD1 as D (6 bases). Germline CDR1 is SEHNR and CDR2 is FQNEAQ (reference sequence). The germline V and J ends were trimmed by 2 bases and 9 bases, with 17 bases remaining between them. This CDR3 is 14 amino acids long. DNA for the CDR3: TGTGCCAGCAGCTTATCTGGGACACCCCGGGGGCAGTACTTC. Protein sequence: CASSLSGTPRGQYF.

V usage is TRBV29-1 and J usage is TRBJ2-7; TRBD1 might be the D (5 bases). The germline gives CDR1 SQVTM, CDR2 ANQGSEA. V was pared by 4 bases and J by 4 bases, with 11 bases between. This CDR3 comprises 12 residues. CDR3 nucleotide sequence: TGCAGCGTTGCTGGACAAACGTACGAGCAGTACTTC. Protein product: CSVAGQTYEQYF.

The table lists this clone with a count of one. The J gene is TRBJ2-7, the V gene TRBV7-2, with D possibly being TRBD2 (6 bases). The germline V gene has CDR1 SGHTA and CDR2 FQGNSA. The V gene lost 1 base and the J gene lost 3 bases, with 10 bases spanning the gap. The CDR3 extends over 14 amino acids. The CDR3 loop reads CASSLEDGGYEQYF. The CDR3 region has the DNA TGTGCCAGCAGCTTAGAGGACGGGGGCTACGAGCAGTACTTC.

CDR3 in DNA: TGTGCCATCAGCCGGGACAGCCTTGAAGAGACCCAGTACTTC. Translating it yields CAISRDSLEETQYF. The J gene is TRBJ2-5, the V gene TRBV10-3, with 7 nucleotides matching TRBD1. Germline loops: CDR1 ENHRY, CDR2 SYGVKD. The CDR3 has 14 residues. V lost 6 bases and J lost 3; bases outside the gene matches: 7.

The chain uses TRBV27 and TRBJ2-5, with a possible D match to TRBD1 (5 bases). Germline values: CDR1 MNHEY, CDR2 SMNVEV (reference sequence). The CDR3 is 16 residues long. V was pared by 4 bases and J by 7 bases, with 22 bases between. CDR3 residues: CASSSPTRQSSGTQYF. The CDR3, as DNA: TGTGCCAGCAGTTCCCCAACCAGACAGTCTTCAGGGACCCAGTACTTC.